The 30 T cell receptor beta chains in this list originate from one sample, sequenced in a study of blood T cell repertoires in COVID-19. Sequencing was performed with immunoSEQ multiplex PCR; in TCRdb, only in-frame clones are kept and a portion is missing. The table shows about 36,000 clones, with about 74% occurring only once. Sequencing was done on a sample of peripheral blood. These receptors all stem from a man between 60 and 70 years old with active COVID-19.

The chain employs TRBV19 and TRBJ1-5; D is perhaps TRBD1 (5 bases). The ends were cut back, 3 bases at V and 0 bases at J, with 9 bases in the middle. Germline-derived CDR1 and CDR2 are LNHDA and SQIVND (reference sequence). The CDR3 extends over 15 amino acids. CDR3 sequence (DNA): TGTGCCAGTAGTATTACGACAGATAGCAATCAGCCCCAGCATTTT. This translates into CASSITTDSNQPQHF.

A few counts support this clone. The chain links TRBV19 to TRBJ2-3; 9 bases match TRBD2. CDR3 length equals 15 residues. J was trimmed by 2 bases and V by 4 bases; bases with no gene match: 4. Per the germline V gene, CDR1 is LNHDA and CDR2 is SQIVND (reference sequence). The CDR3 DNA reads TGTGCCAGTAGTAGGACTAGCGAGCACACAGATACGCAGTATTTT. As protein: CASSRTSEHTDTQYF. The full variable domain, with the rest looked up from reference TRBV19 and TRBJ2-3, is DGGITQSPKYLFRKEGQNVTLSCEQNLNHDAMYWYRQDPGQGLRLIYYSQIVNDFQKGDIAEGYSVSREKKESFPLTVTSAQKNPTAFYLCASSRTSEHTDTQYFGPGTRLTVL.

The V gene is TRBV4-1, the J gene TRBJ1-1, with D uncertain. This CDR3 has 13 residues. Per germline, CDR1 MGHRA and CDR2 YSYEKL. Trimming removed 0 bases at V and 10 bases at J, with 12 bases between. CDR3 region: CASSQESGTGAFF. The CDR3 DNA follows: TGCGCCAGCAGCCAAGAGTCCGGAACGGGAGCTTTCTTT.

As DNA, the CDR3 is TGTGCCAGCAGCTTCCCGGGCCGGGGGATCCGTGAAGCTTTCTTT. It encodes CASSFPGRGIREAFF. The J gene is TRBJ1-1, the V gene TRBV11-2, with D perhaps matching TRBD1 (5 bases). The V end lost 3 bases, the J end lost 7 bases, and 18 bases lay between the germline ends. The CDR3 extends over 15 amino acids. Germline V gives CDR1 SGHAT, CDR2 FQNNGV.

This chain links TRBV28 with TRBJ2-7; weak D call: TRBD1 (6 bases). The CDR3 consists of 13 residues. The V end lost 7 bases, the J end lost 2 bases, and 12 bases lay between the germline ends. The V gene's germline CDR1 is MDHEN and CDR2 SYDVKM. The CDR3 protein is CASTGDTPYEQYF. CDR3 DNA sequence: TGTGCCAGCACCGGGGACACCCCCTACGAGCAGTACTTC.

V usage is TRBV4-1 and J usage is TRBJ1-2, with D tentatively TRBD1 (5 bases). Trimming took 2 bases from V and 8 from J, leaving 18 bases between them. The CDR3 runs 15 residues. The germline V gene encodes CDR1 MGHRA and CDR2 YSYEKL. The CDR3 spells CASSQNARDLRGYTF. The CDR3 bases are TGCGCCAGCAGCCAAAACGCTAGGGACTTACGAGGCTACACCTTC.

This clone was observed a few times. V usage is TRBV11-2 and J usage is TRBJ2-1; TRBD2 aligns across 7 bases. V shed 0 bases, J shed 4 bases, and the junction held 3 bases outside the gene matches. The germline V gene encodes CDR1 SGHAT and CDR2 FQNNGV. The CDR3 covers 15 residues. The CDR3, as DNA: TGTGCCAGCAGCTTAGAAGCTAGCGGATACAATGAGCAGTTCTTC. Its translation: CASSLEASGYNEQFF.

The chain recombines TRBV29-1 with TRBJ2-1, with D perhaps TRBD2 (6 bases). The CDR3 loop spans 11 amino acids. V lost 7 bases and J 9 bases, leaving 13 bases between the germline ends. Germline CDR1 is SQVTM and CDR2 is ANQGSEA. The CDR3 region is CSAEAGGEQFF. CDR3 in DNA: TGCAGCGCCGAAGCCGGGGGTGAGCAGTTCTTC.

CDR3 region: CASSSRGRVTDTQYF. As DNA, the CDR3 is TGTGCCAGCAGTTCACGGGGGAGGGTCACAGATACGCAGTATTTT. The chain couples TRBV6-5 to TRBJ2-3, with 7 bases identical to TRBD2. The ends lost 4 bases at V and 2 bases at J; junction bases unmatched: 6. The CDR3 is made up of 15 amino acids. Germline V gives CDR1 MNHEY, CDR2 SVGAGI.

The gene calls are TRBV7-2 and TRBJ2-1; 10 nucleotides agree with TRBD2. CDR3 size: 18 residues. V trimming: 4 bases; J trimming: 4 bases; junction bases outside the gene matches: 13. CDR1 SGHTA and CDR2 FQGNSA come from the germline V gene. CDR3: CASSSNRLAGRIYNEQFF. The DNA of the CDR3 is TGTGCCAGCAGCTCGAACCGACTAGCGGGCCGGATATACAATGAGCAGTTCTTC.

V and J are TRBV6-5 and TRBJ1-1; 11 positions match TRBD1. CDR3 length: 13 residues. Trimming cost V 5 bases and J 6 bases; bases outside gene matches: 2. Germline assignment: CDR1 MNHEY and CDR2 SVGAGI. In DNA form, the CDR3 reads TGTGCCAGCAGTCAGGGACAGGGGGCTGAAGCTTTCTTT. This encodes CASSQGQGAEAFF.

The rearrangement uses TRBV7-9 and TRBJ2-5; TRBD2 matches 12 bases. Germline V CDR1 and CDR2: SEHNR, FQNEAQ (reference sequence). V dropped 4 bases and J dropped 1; count of bases not matched to a gene: 10. CDR3 size: 18 residues. The CDR3 sequence: CASSSRKRLAGAQETQYF. CDR3 in DNA: TGTGCCAGCAGCTCCCGAAAGAGACTAGCGGGGGCCCAAGAGACCCAGTACTTC.

The chain joins TRBV7-9 to TRBJ1-2; unclear D gene. Germline lookup yields CDR1 SEHNR and CDR2 FQNEAQ (reference sequence). Trimming cost V 3 bases and J 0 bases, with 14 bases left between them. The length of the CDR3 is 16 residues. CDR3 sequence (DNA): TGTGCCAGCAGCTTCGTTTTGATTGCAGCTAACTATGGCTACACCTTC. Translating it yields CASSFVLIAANYGYTF.

This clone has a handful of counts. The chain is built from TRBV5-4 and TRBJ2-7; 15 bases match TRBD2. V dropped 5 bases and J dropped 3; count of bases not matched to a gene: 6. The length of the CDR3 is 16 residues. Germline CDR1 is SGHNT and CDR2 is YYREEE (reference sequence). CDR3 loop: CASRPGLAGGFYEQYF. In DNA, the CDR3 is TGTGCCAGCAGGCCGGGACTAGCGGGGGGTTTCTACGAGCAGTACTTC.

In DNA, the CDR3 is TGTGCCAGCAGTGACCCATCCAGGAACACTGAAGCTTTCTTT. As protein: CASSDPSRNTEAFF. The chain links TRBV6-1 to TRBJ1-1; D is uncertain. V gave up 3 bases and J gave up 1 base, with 9 bases separating them. The CDR3 runs to 14 residues. Looked up from germline, CDR1 is MNHNS and CDR2 is SASEGT.

The rearrangement links TRBV5-1 to TRBJ1-2; a weak D match, TRBD1 (6 bases). The germline V gene has CDR1 SGHRS and CDR2 YFSETQ. The CDR3 covers 14 residues. Trimming removed 0 bases at V and 6 bases at J, with 12 bases between. The CDR3 coding sequence is TGCGCCAGCAGCTTGGGACAGGAGTTCGATGGCTACACCTTC. It specifies CASSLGQEFDGYTF.

This chain connects TRBV19 to TRBJ2-5; no reliable D call. The ends were cut back, 4 bases at V and 0 bases at J, with 12 bases in the middle. The CDR3 totals 15 residues. In germline, CDR1 is LNHDA, CDR2 SQIVND (reference sequence). Here the CDR3 reads CASSSLGSYQETQYF. CDR3 in DNA: TGTGCCAGTAGTAGCCTAGGATCGTACCAAGAGACCCAGTACTTC. Based on the CDR3 plus reference TRBV19 and TRBJ2-5, the full variable domain is DGGITQSPKYLFRKEGQNVTLSCEQNLNHDAMYWYRQDPGQGLRLIYYSQIVNDFQKGDIAEGYSVSREKKESFPLTVTSAQKNPTAFYLCASSSLGSYQETQYFGPGTRLLVL.

This chain links TRBV19 with TRBJ2-7, with TRBD2 as a possible D gene (6 bases). The CDR3 totals 20 residues. The V gene lost 5 bases and the J gene lost 2 bases, with 31 bases spanning the gap. Per the germline V gene, CDR1 is LNHDA and CDR2 is SQIVND (reference sequence). CDR3 in DNA: TGTGCCAGTAGTGCACGAAGGCCAGACAGCCTTAGCGGCCCCGCCTACGAGCAGTACTTC. Translating gives CASSARRPDSLSGPAYEQYF.

This chain joins TRBV19 and TRBJ1-1, with 7 bases aligning to TRBD1. Germline values: CDR1 LNHDA, CDR2 SQIVND (reference sequence). J was trimmed by 2 bases and V by 11 bases; bases with no gene match: 14. The CDR3 totals 15 residues. Here the CDR3 DNA reads TGTGCCGCATCCCCCACTGGACAGGTTAACACTGAAGCTTTCTTT. Its translation is CAASPTGQVNTEAFF.

The V gene is TRBV2, the J gene TRBJ1-3; TRBD1 agrees at 8 bases. This CDR3 has 15 amino acids. V was clipped by 2 bases and J by 3 bases; unmatched bases: 3. Germline V gives CDR1 SNHLY, CDR2 FYNNEI. CDR3 sequence (DNA): TGTGCCAGCAGTGAACCAGGGGGCGATGGAAACACCATATATTTT. Its protein product is CASSEPGGDGNTIYF.

This clone has a single count. V gene TRBV10-2 combines with J gene TRBJ1-1; 7 positions agree with TRBD1. The J segment lost 6 bases and the V segment lost 0 bases, leaving 1 base of the junction unmatched. This CDR3 is 13 amino acids long. Germline assignment: CDR1 WSHSY and CDR2 SAAADI. In DNA form, the CDR3 reads TGCGCCAGCAGTGAGTCAACAGGGGCTGAAGCTTTCTTT. As protein: CASSESTGAEAFF.

The chain combines TRBV27 with TRBJ1-3, with D tentatively TRBD1 (5 bases). V gave up 5 bases and J gave up 3 bases, with 11 bases separating them. The CDR3 has 14 amino acids. Germline CDR1 is MNHEY and CDR2 is SMNVEV (reference sequence). This CDR3 is CASSPGDLGNTIYF. CDR3 DNA sequence: TGTGCCAGCAGTCCGGGGGACCTTGGAAACACCATATATTTT.

The V call is TRBV7-2, the J call TRBJ2-1; TRBD2 matches at 10 bases. CDR3 length equals 15 residues. V dropped 5 bases and J dropped 2; count of bases not matched to a gene: 3. From germline, CDR1 is SGHTA and CDR2 FQGNSA. The CDR3 is CASSASGGAYNEQFF. The CDR3 nucleotides are TGTGCCAGCAGCGCTAGCGGGGGAGCCTACAATGAGCAGTTCTTC.

The CDR3 protein is CARWDRGLSGYTF. The CDR3 bases are TGTGCCAGATGGGACAGGGGATTATCTGGCTACACCTTC. The rearrangement uses TRBV2 and TRBJ1-2, with 10 bases fitting TRBD1. The length of the CDR3 is 13 residues. The trim removed 9 bases at V and 7 bases at J, leaving 8 bases unmatched. CDR1 is SNHLY and CDR2 is FYNNEI in the germline V gene. The whole variable domain, remainder taken from reference TRBV2 and TRBJ1-2, is EPEVTQTPSHQVTQMGQEVILRCVPISNHLYFYWYRQILGQKVEFLVSFYNNEISEKSEIFDDQFSVERPDGSNFTLKIRSTKLEDSAMYFCARWDRGLSGYTFGSGTRLTVV.

This clone was found a few times. This chain uses TRBV27 with TRBJ2-3; D remains ambiguous. There are 13 residues in the CDR3. V lost 4 bases and J 2 bases, leaving 7 bases between the germline ends. Germline CDR1 is MNHEY and CDR2 is SMNVEV (reference sequence). The CDR3 loop reads CASSSSYTDTQYF. CDR3 DNA: TGTGCCAGCAGTTCCTCTTACACAGATACGCAGTATTTT.

The V call is TRBV20-1, the J call TRBJ1-1, with D perhaps TRBD1 (6 bases). V gave up 3 bases and J gave up 4 bases, with 15 bases separating them. The CDR3 sequence is 14 residues long. Looked up from germline, CDR1 is DFQATT and CDR2 is SNEGSKA (reference sequence). The CDR3 DNA sequence: TGCAGTGCTAGTACAGGGTCGAGGGGCACTGAAGCTTTCTTT. It encodes CSASTGSRGTEAFF.

V and J are TRBV5-4 and TRBJ2-3; D is possibly TRBD1 (6 bases). The germline CDR1 and CDR2 sequences are SGHNT and YYREEE (reference sequence). V lost 5 bases, J lost 0 bases, and 16 bases lay in between. The CDR3 has 16 residues. The CDR3, as DNA: TGTGCCAGCAGACAGGACAGCGTGACTAGCACAGATACGCAGTATTTT. It codes for CASRQDSVTSTDTQYF.

The V call is TRBV6-1, the J call TRBJ2-1, with D possibly being TRBD2 (5 bases). This CDR3 region has 17 residues. CDR1 is MNHNS and CDR2 is SASEGT in the germline V gene. The V end was cut by 2 bases, the J end by 8 bases, with 22 bases between. CDR3 sequence (DNA): TGTGCCAGCAGTGAATACATGGTCGGACTTACCTCCGATGAGCAGTTCTTC. As protein: CASSEYMVGLTSDEQFF.

This chain connects TRBV21-1 to TRBJ1-3; the DNA was not used to check the table's D call, TRBD1. TRBV21-1 is a recognized pseudogene. This CDR3 is 16 amino acids long. The CDR3, as DNA: TGTGCCAGCGGCCACAGGGGCCGTCTCTCTGGAAACACCATATATTTT. It encodes CASGHRGRLSGNTIYF.

This sequence joins TRBV7-3 and TRBJ1-6, with 9 bases aligning to TRBD1. The CDR3 totals 14 residues. The junction had 5 bases not matched to a gene; V was cut back by 4 bases and J by 10 bases. Germline V gene sequence: CDR1 SGHTA, CDR2 FQGTGA. The CDR3 spells CASSSWTGVSPLHF. CDR3 bases: TGTGCCAGCAGCTCTTGGACAGGGGTCTCACCCCTCCACTTT.